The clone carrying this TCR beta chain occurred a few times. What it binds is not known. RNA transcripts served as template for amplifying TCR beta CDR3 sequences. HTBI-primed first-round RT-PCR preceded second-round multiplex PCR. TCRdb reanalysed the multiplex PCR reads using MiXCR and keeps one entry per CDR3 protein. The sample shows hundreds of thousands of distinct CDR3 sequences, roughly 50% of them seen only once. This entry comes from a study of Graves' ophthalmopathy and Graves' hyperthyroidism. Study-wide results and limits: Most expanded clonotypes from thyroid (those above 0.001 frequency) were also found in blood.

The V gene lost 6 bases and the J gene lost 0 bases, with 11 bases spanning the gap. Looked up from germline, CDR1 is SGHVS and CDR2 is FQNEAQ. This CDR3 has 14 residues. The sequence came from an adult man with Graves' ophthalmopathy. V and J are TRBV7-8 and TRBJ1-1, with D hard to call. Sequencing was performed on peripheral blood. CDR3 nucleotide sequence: TGTGCCAGCAGTCCTTTCGTCTTGAACACTGAAGCTTTCTTT. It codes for CASSPFVLNTEAFF.